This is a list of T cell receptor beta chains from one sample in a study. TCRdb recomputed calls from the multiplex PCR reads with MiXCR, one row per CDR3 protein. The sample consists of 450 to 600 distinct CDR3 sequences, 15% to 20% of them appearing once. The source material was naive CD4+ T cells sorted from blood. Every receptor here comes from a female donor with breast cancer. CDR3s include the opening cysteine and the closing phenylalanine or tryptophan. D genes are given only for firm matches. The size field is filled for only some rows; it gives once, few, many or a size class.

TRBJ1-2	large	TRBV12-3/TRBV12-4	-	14	TGTGCCAGCAGTTTAGCGATGTCCCACTATGGCTACACCTTC	CASSLAMSHYGYTF
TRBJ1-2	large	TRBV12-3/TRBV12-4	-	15	TGTGCCAGCACCCGAACCGGGACATCTAACTATGGCTACACCTTC	CASTRTGTSNYGYTF
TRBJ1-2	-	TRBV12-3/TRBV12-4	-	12	TGTGCCAGCAGTTCAGGGTTTGGTGGCTACACCTTC	CASSSGFGGYTF
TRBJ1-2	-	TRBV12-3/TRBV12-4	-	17	TGTGCCAGCAGTGTCCATCTACTGAGGCAGGGTGTGCATGGCTACACCTTC	CASSVHLLRQGVHGYTF
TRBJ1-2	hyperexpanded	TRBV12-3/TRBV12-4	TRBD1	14	TGTGCCAGCAGTACAAGAACAGGGGAAGATGGCTACACCTTC	CASSTRTGEDGYTF
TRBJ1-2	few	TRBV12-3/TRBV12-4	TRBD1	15	TGTGCCAGCAGTCGAGGACAGGGGACTAACTATGGCTACACCTTC	CASSRGQGTNYGYTF
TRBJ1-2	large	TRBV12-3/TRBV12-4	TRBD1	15	TGTGCCAGCCTCCGGACAGGGCGAACTGTGGATGGCTACACCTTC	CASLRTGRTVDGYTF
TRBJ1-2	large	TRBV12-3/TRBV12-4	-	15	TGTGCCAGCAGTTTGAACACGGTGAACGTCTATGGCTACACCTTC	CASSLNTVNVYGYTF
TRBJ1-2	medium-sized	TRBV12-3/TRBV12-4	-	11	TGTGCCAGCAGAACAGTCTATGGCTACACCTTC	CASRTVYGYTF
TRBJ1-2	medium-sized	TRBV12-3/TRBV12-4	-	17	TGTGCCAGCAGCGCCGAAGTTGTGAGGGTACAGAACTATGGCTACACCTTC	CASSAEVVRVQNYGYTF
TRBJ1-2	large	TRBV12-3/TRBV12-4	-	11	TGTGCCAGCAGTACAGGACAGCAACTCACCTTC	CASSTGQQLTF
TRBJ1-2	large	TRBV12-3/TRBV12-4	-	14	TGTGCCAGCATACCAGGGACATCGGCCTATGGCTACACCTTC	CASIPGTSAYGYTF
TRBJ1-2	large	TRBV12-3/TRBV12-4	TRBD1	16	TGTGCCAGCAGTCCCTTTTGGACAGGGCAACTCTATGGCTACACCTTC	CASSPFWTGQLYGYTF
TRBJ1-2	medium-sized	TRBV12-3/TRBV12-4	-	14	TGTGCCAGCAGCCAAACAGGGCTCAACTATGGCTACACCTTC	CASSQTGLNYGYTF
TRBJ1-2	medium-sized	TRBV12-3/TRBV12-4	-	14	TGTGCCAGCAGTTTGAGTACAGGGAACTATGGCTACACCTTC	CASSLSTGNYGYTF
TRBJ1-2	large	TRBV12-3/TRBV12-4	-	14	TGTGCCAGCAGTTTTAGGAGGGTCGGCTATGGCTACACCTTC	CASSFRRVGYGYTF
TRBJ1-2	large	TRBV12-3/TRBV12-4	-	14	TGTGCCAGCAGTTTAGAAGGGTGGGACTATGGCTACACCTTC	CASSLEGWDYGYTF
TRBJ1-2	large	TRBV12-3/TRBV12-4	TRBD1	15	TGTGCCAGCAGTCGAGGACAGGGGACGATCTATGGCTACACCTTC	CASSRGQGTIYGYTF
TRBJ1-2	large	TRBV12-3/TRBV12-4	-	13	TGTGCCAGCAGCCACTTAGGAGCGCAGGGCTACACCTTC	CASSHLGAQGYTF
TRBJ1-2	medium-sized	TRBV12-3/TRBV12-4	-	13	TGTGCCAGCAGTTTAGATAGAGGTCGTGGCTACACCTTC	CASSLDRGRGYTF
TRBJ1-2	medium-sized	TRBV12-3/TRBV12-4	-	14	TGTGCCAGCAGCCCGGGACAACAAGTCTATGGCTACACCTTC	CASSPGQQVYGYTF
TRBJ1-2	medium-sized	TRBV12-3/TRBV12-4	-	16	TGTGCCAGCACCCCTCTGGCCTTACCCTCTCACTATGGCTACACCTTC	CASTPLALPSHYGYTF
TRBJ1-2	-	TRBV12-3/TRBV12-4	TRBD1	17	TGTGCCAGCAGTTTCAGGGGTGGGGACAGCCCGTTCTATGGCTACACCTTC	CASSFRGGDSPFYGYTF
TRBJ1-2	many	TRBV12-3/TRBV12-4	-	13	TGTGCCAGCAGCTACGGCGGGACTGAAGGCTACACCTTC	CASSYGGTEGYTF
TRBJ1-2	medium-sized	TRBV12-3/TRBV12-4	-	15	TGTGCCAGCAGTTTAAGTGGTGGGCCGGACTATGGCTACACCTTC	CASSLSGGPDYGYTF
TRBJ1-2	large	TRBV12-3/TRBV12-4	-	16	TGTGCCAGCACCCCGGGGAGGGGCTACGGTAACTATGGCTACACCTTC	CASTPGRGYGNYGYTF
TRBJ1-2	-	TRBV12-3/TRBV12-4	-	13	TGTGCCAGCTTCCCCGGGACGTCTTCTGGCTACACCTTC	CASFPGTSSGYTF
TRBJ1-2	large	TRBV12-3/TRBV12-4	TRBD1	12	TGTGCCAGCACTACAGGGGACTATGGCTACACCTTC	CASTTGDYGYTF
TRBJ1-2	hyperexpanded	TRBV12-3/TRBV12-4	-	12	TGTGCCAGCAATTCACAGGGCTATGGCTACACCTTC	CASNSQGYGYTF
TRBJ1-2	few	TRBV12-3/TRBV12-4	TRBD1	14	TGTGCCAGCAGTTTCAATGTAGGGACAGGTGGCTACACCTTC	CASSFNVGTGGYTF
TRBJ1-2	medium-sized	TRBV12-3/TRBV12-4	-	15	TGTGCCAGCAGTTCCCTAAGGTGGGACACTTTTGGCTACACCTTC	CASSSLRWDTFGYTF
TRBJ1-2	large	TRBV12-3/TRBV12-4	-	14	TGTGCCAGCAGCCCAGGGTCGGGCTCCTATGGCTACACCTTC	CASSPGSGSYGYTF
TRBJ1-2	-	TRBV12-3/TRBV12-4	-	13	TGTGCCAGCAGCTCTACAGGAGGCTATGGCTACACCTTC	CASSSTGGYGYTF
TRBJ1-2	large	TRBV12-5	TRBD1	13	TGTGCTAGTGGTTTAGGACAGGGATCCGTCTACACCTTC	CASGLGQGSVYTF
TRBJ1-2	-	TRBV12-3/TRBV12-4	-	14	TGTGCCAGCAACCTACAGGGTCGGATCTATGGCTACACCTTC	CASNLQGRIYGYTF
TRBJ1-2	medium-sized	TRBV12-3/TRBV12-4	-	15	TGTGCCAGCAGTCCGGGTAAACGGACAAGCTATGGCTACACCTTC	CASSPGKRTSYGYTF
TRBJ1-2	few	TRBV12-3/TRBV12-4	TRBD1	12	TGTGCCAGCCACAGGGGCGCGGTTGGCTACACCTTC	CASHRGAVGYTF
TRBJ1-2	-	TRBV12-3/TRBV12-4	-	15	TGTGCCAGCAGCATACCAGGGACATCGGCCTATGGCTACACCTTC	CASSIPGTSAYGYTF
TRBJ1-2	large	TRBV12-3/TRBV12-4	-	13	TGTGCCAGCAGTTTTGGGGACCCCTATGGCTACACCTTC	CASSFGDPYGYTF
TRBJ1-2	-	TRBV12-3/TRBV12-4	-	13	TGTGCCAGCGGCGACGCGGCTAACTATGGCTACACCTTC	CASGDAANYGYTF
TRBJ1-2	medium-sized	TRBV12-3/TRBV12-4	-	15	TGTGCCAGCAGTCTCACCTCGTCTAGGGTTGCTGGCTACACCTTC	CASSLTSSRVAGYTF